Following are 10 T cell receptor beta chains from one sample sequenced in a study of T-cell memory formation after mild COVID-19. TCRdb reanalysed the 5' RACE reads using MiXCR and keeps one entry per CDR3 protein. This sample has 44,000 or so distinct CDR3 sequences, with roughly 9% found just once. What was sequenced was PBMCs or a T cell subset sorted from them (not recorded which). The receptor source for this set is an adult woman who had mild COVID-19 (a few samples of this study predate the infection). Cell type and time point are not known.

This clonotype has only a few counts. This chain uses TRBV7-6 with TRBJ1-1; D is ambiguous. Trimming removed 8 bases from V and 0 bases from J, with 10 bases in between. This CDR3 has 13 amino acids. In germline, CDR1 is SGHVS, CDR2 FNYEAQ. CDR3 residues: CASRRNLNTEAFF. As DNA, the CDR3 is TGTGCCAGCCGACGTAACTTGAACACTGAAGCTTTCTTT.

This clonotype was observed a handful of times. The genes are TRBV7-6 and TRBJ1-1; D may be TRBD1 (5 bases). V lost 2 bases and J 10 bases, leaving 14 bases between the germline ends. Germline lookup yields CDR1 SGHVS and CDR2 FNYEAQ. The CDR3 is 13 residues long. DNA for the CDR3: TGTGCCAGCAGCTTAAGGAGTCGGGGGAGAGCTTTCTTT. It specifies CASSLRSRGRAFF. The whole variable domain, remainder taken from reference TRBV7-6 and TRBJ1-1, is GAGVSQSPRYKVTKRGQDVALRCDPISGHVSLYWYRQALGQGPEFLTYFNYEAQQDKSGLPNDRFSAERPEGSISTLTIQRTEQRDSAMYRCASSLRSRGRAFFGQGTRLTVV.

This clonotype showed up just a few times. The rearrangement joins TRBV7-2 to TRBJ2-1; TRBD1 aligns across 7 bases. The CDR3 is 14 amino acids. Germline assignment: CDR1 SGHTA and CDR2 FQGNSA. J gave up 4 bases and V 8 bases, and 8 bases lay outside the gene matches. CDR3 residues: CASYSGTVYNEQFF. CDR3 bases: TGTGCCAGCTATTCCGGGACAGTATACAATGAGCAGTTCTTC.

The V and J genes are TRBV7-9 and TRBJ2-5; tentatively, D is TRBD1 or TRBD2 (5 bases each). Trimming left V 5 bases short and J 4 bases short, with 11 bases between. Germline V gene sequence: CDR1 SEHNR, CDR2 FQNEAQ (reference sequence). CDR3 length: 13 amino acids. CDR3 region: CASSLVGTETQYF. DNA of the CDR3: TGTGCCAGCAGCCTAGTGGGGACAGAGACCCAGTACTTC.

CDR3 amino acids: CSVEDPRQAAGYTF. Here the CDR3 DNA reads TGCAGCGTTGAAGATCCTCGACAAGCGGCGGGCTACACCTTC. V gene TRBV29-1 combines with J gene TRBJ1-2; D uncertain. The ends were cut back, 0 bases at V and 8 bases at J, with 16 bases in the middle. There are 14 residues in the CDR3. Germline CDR1 reads SQVTM; CDR2 reads ANQGSEA.

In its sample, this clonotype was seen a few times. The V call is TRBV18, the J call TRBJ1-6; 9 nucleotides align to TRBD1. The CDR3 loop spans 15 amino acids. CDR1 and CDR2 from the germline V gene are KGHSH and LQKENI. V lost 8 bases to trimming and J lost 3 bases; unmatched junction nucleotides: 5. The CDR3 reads CASHGQGIYNSPLHF. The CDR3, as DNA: TGTGCCAGCCATGGACAGGGGATCTATAATTCACCCCTCCACTTT.

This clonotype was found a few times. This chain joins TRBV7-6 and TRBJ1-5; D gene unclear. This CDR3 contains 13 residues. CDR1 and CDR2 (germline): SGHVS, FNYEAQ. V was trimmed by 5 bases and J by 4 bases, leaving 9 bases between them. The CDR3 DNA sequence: TGTGCCAGCAGCAGGGCTTCGAATCAGCCCCAGCATTTT. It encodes CASSRASNQPQHF.

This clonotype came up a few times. The CDR3 loop is CASSRDPRKMPGNTIYF. Written as DNA, the CDR3 is TGTGCCAGCAGCCGGGACCCCCGTAAGATGCCTGGAAACACCATATATTTT. The chain links TRBV12-3 or TRBV12-4 to TRBJ1-3; tentative D call: TRBD1 (5 bases). The CDR3 consists of 17 residues. Trimming pared 6 bases from V and 2 bases from J, leaving 20 bases between.

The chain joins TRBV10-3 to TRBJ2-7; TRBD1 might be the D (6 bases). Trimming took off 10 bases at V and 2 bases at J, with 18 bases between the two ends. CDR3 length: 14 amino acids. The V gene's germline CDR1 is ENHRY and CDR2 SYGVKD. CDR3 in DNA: TGTGCCACCAGGGACACAGGTACCCCCTACGAGCAGTACTTC. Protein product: CATRDTGTPYEQYF.

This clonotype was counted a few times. In DNA, the CDR3 is TGTGCCAGCAGCTTAGTGGGAGCGGGGCCCACAGATACGCAGTATTTT. It encodes CASSLVGAGPTDTQYF. V gene TRBV7-8 combines with J gene TRBJ2-3; 7 bases are shared with TRBD2. Losses at the gene ends were 1 base for V and 2 bases for J; bases not matched to a gene: 6. CDR1 and CDR2 from the germline V gene are SGHVS and FQNEAQ. This CDR3 is 16 amino acids long. Full variable domain (missing parts from reference TRBV7-8 and TRBJ2-3): GAGVSQSPRYKVAKRGQDVALRCDPISGHVSLFWYQQALGQGPEFLTYFQNEAQLDKSGLPSDRFFAERPEGSVSTLKIQRTQQEDSAVYLCASSLVGAGPTDTQYFGPGTRLTVL.